This T cell receptor beta chain was retrieved from a study of T cell responses to AZD1222 COVID-19 vaccine. Worth noting for this clone: Its antigen is undetermined.

The protocol was immunoSEQ multiplex PCR, while the TCRdb copy is restricted to in-frame clones and leaves out a portion. Of 150,000 or so clones listed, approximately 89% are singletons. Whole-study findings and limits: Females outnumbered males among donors, who were mostly white British; clonal diversity was possibly underestimated. It was only a handful of AZD1222 recipients who were seropositive at baseline. Regions 160-218 and 743-854 held dominance among vaccine-associated CD4 TCRs, which spanned spike. A rise in Spike-specific TCR breadth and depth followed two AZD1222 doses.

The sequence derives from an adult in good health. The specimen was peripheral blood, collected on day 0 of AZD1222 vaccination.

The CDR3 nucleotides read TGTGCCAGCAGTTCATATCTCGGACAGGGAAGTTATGGCTACACCTTC. Protein sequence: CASSSYLGQGSYGYTF. The rearrangement uses TRBV27 and TRBJ1-2, with 8 bases matching TRBD1. J was trimmed by 5 bases and V by 4 bases; bases with no gene match: 12. Germline assignment: CDR1 MNHEY and CDR2 SMNVEV (reference sequence). This CDR3 comprises 16 residues.